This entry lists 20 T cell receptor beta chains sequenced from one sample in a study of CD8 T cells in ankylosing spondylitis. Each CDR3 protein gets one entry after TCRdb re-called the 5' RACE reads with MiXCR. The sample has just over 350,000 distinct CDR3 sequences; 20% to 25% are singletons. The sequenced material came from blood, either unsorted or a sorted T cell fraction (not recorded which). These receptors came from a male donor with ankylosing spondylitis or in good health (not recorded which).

CDR3 in DNA: TGTGCCAGCCATAGCGGGGGGGCCCTTTACGAGACCCAGTACTTC. Residues: CASHSGGALYETQYF. The chain has TRBV2 and TRBJ2-5, with 11 nucleotides matching TRBD2. Germline V lookup: CDR1 SNHLY, CDR2 FYNNEI. V shed 8 bases and J 5 bases; nucleotides not matched to a gene: 10. The CDR3 runs 15 residues.

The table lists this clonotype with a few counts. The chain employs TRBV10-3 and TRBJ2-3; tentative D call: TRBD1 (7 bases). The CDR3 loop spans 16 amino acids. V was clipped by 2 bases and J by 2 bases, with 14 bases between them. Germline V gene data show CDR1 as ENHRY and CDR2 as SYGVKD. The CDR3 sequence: CAISEVQGGNTDTQYF. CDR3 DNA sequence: TGTGCCATCAGTGAGGTCCAGGGGGGCAACACAGATACGCAGTATTTT.

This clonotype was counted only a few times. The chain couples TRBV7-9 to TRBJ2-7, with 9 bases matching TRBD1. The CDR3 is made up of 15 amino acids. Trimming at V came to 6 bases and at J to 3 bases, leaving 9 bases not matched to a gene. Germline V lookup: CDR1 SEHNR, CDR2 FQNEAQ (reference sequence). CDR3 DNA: TGTGCCAGCAGTCGCGGACAGGGGATGAGCTACGAGCAGTACTTC. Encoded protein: CASSRGQGMSYEQYF.

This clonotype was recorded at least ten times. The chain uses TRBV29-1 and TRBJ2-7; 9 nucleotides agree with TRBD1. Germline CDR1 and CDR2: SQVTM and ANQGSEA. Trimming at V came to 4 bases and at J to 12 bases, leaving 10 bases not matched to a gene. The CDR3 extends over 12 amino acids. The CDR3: CSVGGQGERVYF. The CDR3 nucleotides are TGCAGCGTTGGGGGACAGGGAGAACGGGTGTACTTC.

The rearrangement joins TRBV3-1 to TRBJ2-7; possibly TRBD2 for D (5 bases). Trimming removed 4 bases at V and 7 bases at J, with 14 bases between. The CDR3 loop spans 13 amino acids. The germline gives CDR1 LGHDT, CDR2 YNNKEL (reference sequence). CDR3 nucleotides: TGTGCCAGCAGCCTGAGGGTCTTTATGGAGCAGTACTTC. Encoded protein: CASSLRVFMEQYF.

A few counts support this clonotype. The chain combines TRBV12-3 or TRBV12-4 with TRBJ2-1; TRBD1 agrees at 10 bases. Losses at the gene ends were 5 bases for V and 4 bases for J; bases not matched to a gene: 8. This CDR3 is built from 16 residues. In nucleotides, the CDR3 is TGTGCCAGCAGTCCAGGGACAGGGGTTTCTTACAATGAGCAGTTCTTC. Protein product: CASSPGTGVSYNEQFF.

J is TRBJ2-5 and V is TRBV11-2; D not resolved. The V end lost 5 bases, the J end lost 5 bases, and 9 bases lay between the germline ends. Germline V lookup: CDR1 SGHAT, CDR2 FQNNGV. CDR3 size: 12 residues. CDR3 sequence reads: CASSHFRETQYF. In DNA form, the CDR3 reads TGTGCCAGCAGCCATTTTAGGGAGACCCAGTACTTC. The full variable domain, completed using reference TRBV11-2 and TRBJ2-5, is EAGVAQSPRYKIIEKRQSVAFWCNPISGHATLYWYQQILGQGPKLLIQFQNNGVVDDSQLPKDRFSAERLKGVDSTLKIQPAKLEDSAVYLCASSHFRETQYFGPGTRLLVL.

The CDR3 sequence is CASSLIRDFDEQFF. Here the CDR3 DNA reads TGCGCCAGCAGCCTAATCCGGGACTTCGATGAGCAGTTCTTC. This chain connects TRBV4-1 to TRBJ2-1; TRBD2 is a possible D gene (6 bases). The CDR3 length is 14 residues. V was trimmed by 4 bases and J by 8 bases, leaving 15 bases between them. In germline, CDR1 is MGHRA, CDR2 YSYEKL.

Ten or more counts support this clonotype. CDR3 sequence: CASSPTGVVTGELFF. The CDR3 nucleotides read TGTGCCAGCAGCCCGACAGGGGTCGTCACCGGGGAGCTGTTTTTT. V gene TRBV9 combines with J gene TRBJ2-2; TRBD1 matches at 8 bases. The trim removed 4 bases at V and 4 bases at J, leaving 6 bases unmatched. In germline, CDR1 is SGDLS, CDR2 YYNGEE. The CDR3 loop spans 15 amino acids.

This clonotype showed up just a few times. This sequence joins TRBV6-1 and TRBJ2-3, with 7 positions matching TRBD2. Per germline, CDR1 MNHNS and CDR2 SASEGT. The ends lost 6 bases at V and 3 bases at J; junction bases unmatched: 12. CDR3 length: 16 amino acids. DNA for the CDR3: TGTGCCAGCAGCTTTCTTCTGGCGGGGGAGACAGATACGCAGTATTTT. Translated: CASSFLLAGETDTQYF.

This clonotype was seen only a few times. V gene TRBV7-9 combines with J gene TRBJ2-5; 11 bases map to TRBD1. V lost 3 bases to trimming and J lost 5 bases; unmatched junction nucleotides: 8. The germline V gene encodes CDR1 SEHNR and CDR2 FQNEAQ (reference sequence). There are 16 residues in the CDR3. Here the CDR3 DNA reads TGTGCCAGCAGCTTCGGACAGGGGGCGGCCCGGGAGACCCAGTACTTC. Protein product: CASSFGQGAARETQYF.

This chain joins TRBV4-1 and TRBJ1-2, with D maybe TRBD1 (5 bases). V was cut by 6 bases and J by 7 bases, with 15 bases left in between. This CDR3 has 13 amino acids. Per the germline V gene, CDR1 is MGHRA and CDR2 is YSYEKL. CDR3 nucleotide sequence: TGCGCCAGCAGGGAGACAGCCGTCTCTGGCTACACCTTC. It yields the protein CASRETAVSGYTF.

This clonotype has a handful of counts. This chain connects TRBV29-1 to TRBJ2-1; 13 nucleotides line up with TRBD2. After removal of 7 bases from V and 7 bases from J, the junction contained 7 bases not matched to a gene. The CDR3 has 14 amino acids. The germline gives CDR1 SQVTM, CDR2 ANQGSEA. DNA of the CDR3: TGCAGCGCACGGGGGACTAGCGGGGTAAATGAGCAGTTCTTC. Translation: CSARGTSGVNEQFF.

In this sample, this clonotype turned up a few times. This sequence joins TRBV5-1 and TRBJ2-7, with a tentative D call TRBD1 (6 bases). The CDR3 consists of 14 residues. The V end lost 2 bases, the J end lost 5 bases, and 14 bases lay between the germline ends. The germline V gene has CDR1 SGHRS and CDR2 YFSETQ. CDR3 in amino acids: CASSFGQGNDEQYF. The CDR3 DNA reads TGCGCCAGCAGCTTTGGGCAGGGGAACGACGAGCAGTACTTC. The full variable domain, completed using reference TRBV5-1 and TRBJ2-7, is KAGVTQTPRYLIKTRGQQVTLSCSPISGHRSVSWYQQTPGQGLQFLFEYFSETQRNKGNFPGRFSGRQFSNSRSEMNVSTLELGDSALYLCASSFGQGNDEQYFGPGTRLTVT.

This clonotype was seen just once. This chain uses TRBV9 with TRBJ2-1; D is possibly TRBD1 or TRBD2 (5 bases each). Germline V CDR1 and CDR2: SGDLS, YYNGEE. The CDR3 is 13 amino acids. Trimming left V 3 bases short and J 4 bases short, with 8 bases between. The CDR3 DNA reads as TGTGCCAGCAGCGAGGGACGGTACAATGAGCAGTTCTTC. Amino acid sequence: CASSEGRYNEQFF.

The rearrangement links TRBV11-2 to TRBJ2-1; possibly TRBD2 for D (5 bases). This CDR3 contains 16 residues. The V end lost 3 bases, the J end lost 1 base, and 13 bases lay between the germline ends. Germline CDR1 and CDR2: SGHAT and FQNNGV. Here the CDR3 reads CASSLFRESSYNEQFF. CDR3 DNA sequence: TGTGCCAGCAGCTTGTTTAGGGAGAGTTCCTACAATGAGCAGTTCTTC.

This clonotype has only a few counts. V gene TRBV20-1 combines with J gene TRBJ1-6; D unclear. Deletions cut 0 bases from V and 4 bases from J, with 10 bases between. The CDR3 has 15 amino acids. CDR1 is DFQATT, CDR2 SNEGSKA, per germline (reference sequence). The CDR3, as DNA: TGCAGTGCTAGAGATCTTGGGCCTTATAATTCACCCCTCCACTTT. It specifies CSARDLGPYNSPLHF.

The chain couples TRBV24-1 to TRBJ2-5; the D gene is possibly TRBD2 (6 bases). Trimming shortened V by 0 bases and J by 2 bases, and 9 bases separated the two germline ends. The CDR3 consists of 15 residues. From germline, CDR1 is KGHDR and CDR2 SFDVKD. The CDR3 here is CATSDLTGTQETQYF. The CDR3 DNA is TGTGCCACCAGTGATTTGACGGGGACTCAAGAGACCCAGTACTTC.

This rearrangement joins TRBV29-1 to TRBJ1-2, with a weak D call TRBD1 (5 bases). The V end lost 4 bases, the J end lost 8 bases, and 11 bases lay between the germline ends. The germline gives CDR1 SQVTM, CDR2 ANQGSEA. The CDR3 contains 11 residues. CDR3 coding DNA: TGCAGCGTTGTCGCAGGGCGGGGCTACACCTTC. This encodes CSVVAGRGYTF.

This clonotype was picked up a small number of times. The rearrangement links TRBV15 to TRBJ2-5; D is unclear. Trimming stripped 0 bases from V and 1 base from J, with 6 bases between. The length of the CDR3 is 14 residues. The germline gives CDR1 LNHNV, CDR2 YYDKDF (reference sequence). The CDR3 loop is CATSRDRLQETQYF. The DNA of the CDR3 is TGTGCCACCAGCAGAGATCGGCTCCAAGAGACCCAGTACTTC.